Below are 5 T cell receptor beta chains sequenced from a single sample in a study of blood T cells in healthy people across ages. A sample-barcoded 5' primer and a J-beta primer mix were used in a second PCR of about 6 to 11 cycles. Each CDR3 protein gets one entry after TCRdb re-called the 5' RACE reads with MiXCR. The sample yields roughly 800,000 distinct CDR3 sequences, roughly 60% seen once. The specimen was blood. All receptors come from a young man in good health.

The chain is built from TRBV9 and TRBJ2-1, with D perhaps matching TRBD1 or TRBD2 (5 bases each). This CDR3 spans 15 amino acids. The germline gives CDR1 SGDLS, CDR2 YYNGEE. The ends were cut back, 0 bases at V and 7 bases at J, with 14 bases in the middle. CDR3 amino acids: CASSVVANGGNEQFF. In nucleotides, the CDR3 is TGTGCCAGCAGCGTAGTGGCAAATGGGGGTAATGAGCAGTTCTTC.

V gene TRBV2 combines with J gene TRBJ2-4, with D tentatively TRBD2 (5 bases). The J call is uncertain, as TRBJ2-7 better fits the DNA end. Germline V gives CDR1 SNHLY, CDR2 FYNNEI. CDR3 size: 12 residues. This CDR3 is CASSGVGSEQYF. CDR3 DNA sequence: TGTGCCAGCAGCGGGGTAGGGTCCGAGCAGTACTTC.

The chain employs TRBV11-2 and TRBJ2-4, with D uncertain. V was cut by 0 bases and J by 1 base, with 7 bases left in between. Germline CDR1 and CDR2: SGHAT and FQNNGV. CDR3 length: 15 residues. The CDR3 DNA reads TGTGCCAGCAGCTTAGATCCATTGGCCAAAAACATTCAGTACTTC. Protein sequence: CASSLDPLAKNIQYF. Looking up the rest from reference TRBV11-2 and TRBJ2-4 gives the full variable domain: EAGVAQSPRYKIIEKRQSVAFWCNPISGHATLYWYQQILGQGPKLLIQFQNNGVVDDSQLPKDRFSAERLKGVDSTLKIQPAKLEDSAVYLCASSLDPLAKNIQYFGAGTRLSVL.

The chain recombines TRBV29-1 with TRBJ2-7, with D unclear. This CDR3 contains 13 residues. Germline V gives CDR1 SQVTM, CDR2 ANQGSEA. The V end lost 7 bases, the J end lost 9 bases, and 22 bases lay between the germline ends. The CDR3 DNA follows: TGCAGCGCCGCCCATGAAAAGTTTTCTGGGCAGTACTTC. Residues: CSAAHEKFSGQYF.

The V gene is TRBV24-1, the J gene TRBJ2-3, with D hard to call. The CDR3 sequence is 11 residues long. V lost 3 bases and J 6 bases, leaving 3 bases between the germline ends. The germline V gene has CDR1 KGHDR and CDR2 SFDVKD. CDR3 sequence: CATSDIDTQYF. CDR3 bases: TGTGCCACCAGTGATATCGATACGCAGTATTTT.